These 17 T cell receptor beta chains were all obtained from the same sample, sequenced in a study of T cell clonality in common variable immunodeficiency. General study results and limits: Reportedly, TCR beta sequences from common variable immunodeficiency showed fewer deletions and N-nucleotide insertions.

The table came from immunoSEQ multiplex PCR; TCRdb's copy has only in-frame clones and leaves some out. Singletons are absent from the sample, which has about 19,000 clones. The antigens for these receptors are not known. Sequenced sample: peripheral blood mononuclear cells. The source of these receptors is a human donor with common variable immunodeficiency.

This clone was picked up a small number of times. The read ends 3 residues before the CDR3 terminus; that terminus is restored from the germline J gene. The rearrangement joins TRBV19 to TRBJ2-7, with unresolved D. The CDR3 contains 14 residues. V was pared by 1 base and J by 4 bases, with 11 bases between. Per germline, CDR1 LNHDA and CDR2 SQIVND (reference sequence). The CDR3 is CASSIAGPLYEQYF. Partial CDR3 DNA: TGTGCCAGTAGTATAGCGGGTCCCCTATACGAG.

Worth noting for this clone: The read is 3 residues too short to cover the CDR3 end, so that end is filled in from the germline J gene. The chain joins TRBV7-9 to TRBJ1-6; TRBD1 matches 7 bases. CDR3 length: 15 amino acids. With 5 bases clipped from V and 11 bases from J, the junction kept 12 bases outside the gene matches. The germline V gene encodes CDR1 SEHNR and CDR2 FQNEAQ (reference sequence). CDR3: CASSPDRQGITPLHF. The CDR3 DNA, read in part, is TGTGCCAGCAGCCCAGACCGACAGGGTATAACACCC.

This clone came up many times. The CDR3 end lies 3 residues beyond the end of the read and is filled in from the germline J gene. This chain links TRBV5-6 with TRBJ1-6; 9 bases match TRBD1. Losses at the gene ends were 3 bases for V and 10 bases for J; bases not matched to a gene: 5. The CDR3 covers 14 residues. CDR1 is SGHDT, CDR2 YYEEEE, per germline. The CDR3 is CASSWDRVFSPLHF. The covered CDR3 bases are TGTGCCAGCAGCTGGGACAGGGTTTTCTCACCC. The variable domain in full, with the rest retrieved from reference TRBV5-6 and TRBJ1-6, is DAGVTQSPTHLIKTRGQQVTLRCSPKSGHDTVSWYQQALGQGPQFIFQYYEEEERQRGNFPDRFSGHQFPNYSSELNVNALLLGDSALYLCASSWDRVFSPLHFGNGTRLTVT.

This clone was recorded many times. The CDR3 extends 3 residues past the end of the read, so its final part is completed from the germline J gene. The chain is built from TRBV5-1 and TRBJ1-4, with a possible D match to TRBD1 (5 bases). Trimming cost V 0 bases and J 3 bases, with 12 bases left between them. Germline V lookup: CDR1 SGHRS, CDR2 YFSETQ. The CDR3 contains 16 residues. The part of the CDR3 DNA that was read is TGCGCCAGCAGCTTGGGAGGTACAGGAGCTAATGAAAAA. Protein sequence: CASSLGGTGANEK. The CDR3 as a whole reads CASSLGGTGANEKLFF.

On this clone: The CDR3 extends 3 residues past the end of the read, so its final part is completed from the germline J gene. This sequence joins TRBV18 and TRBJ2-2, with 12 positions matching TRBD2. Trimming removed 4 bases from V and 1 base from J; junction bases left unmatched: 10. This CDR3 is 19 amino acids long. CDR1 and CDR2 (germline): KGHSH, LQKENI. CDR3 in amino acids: CASSLLTSGRILNTGELFF. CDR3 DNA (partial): TGTGCCAGCTCACTCTTGACTAGCGGGAGAATTTTGAACACCGGGGAG.

The CDR3 here is CASSYGGVNRNEQFF. The CDR3 DNA, read in part, is TGTGCCAGCAGTTACGGGGGGGTAAATCGCAATGAG. The chain is built from TRBV6-2 or TRBV6-3 and TRBJ2-1, with TRBD2 identical over 7 bases. The read ends 3 residues shy of where the CDR3 ends; the end is completed using the germline J gene. Germline values: CDR1 MNHEY, CDR2 SVGEGT. J was trimmed by 6 bases and V by 2 bases; bases with no gene match: 7. The CDR3 consists of 15 residues.

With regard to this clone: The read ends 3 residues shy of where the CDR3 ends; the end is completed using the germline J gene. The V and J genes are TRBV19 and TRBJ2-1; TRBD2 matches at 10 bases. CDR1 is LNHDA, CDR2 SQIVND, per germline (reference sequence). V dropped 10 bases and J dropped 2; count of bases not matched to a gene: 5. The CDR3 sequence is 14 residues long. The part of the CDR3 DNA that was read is TGTGCCACAAGCGGGAGGGCCGCCTACAATGAG. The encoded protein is CATSGRAAYNE. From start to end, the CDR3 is CATSGRAAYNEQFF. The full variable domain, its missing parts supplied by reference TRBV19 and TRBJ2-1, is DGGITQSPKYLFRKEGQNVTLSCEQNLNHDAMYWYRQDPGQGLRLIYYSQIVNDFQKGDIAEGYSVSREKKESFPLTVTSAQKNPTAFYLCATSGRAAYNEQFFGPGTRLTVL.

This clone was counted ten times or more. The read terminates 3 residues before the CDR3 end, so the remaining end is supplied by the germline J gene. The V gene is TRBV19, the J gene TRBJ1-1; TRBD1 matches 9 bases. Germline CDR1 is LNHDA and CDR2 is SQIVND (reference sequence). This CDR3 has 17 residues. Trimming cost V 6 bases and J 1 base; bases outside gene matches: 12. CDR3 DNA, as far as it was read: TGTGCCAGTAGATTGTCAAGGCCGGGACAGGGGAACACTGAA. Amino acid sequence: CASRLSRPGQGNTE. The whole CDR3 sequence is CASRLSRPGQGNTEAFF.

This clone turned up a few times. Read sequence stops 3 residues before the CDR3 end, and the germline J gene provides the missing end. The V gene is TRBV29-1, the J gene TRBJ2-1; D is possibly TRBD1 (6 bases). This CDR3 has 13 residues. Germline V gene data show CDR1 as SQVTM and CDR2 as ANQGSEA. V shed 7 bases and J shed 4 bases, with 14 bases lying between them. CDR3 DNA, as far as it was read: TGCAGCGGAACCCGAGGACAGTACAATGAG. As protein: CSGTRGQYNE. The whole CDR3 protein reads CSGTRGQYNEQFF.

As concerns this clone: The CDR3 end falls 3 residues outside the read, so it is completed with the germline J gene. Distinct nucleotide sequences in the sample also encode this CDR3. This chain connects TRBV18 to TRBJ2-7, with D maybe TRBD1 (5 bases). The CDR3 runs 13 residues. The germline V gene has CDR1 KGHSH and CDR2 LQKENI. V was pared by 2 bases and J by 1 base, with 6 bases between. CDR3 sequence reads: CASSPSGSYEQYF. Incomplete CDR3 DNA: TGTGCCAGCTCACCATCAGGGTCCTACGAG.

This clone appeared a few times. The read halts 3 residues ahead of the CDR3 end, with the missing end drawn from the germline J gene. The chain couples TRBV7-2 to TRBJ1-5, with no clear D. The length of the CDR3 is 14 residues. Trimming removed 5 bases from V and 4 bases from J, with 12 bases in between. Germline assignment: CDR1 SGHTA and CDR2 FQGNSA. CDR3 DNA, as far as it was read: TGTGCCAGCAGCCCGAAAGCCCATAATCAGCCC. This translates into CASSPKAHNQP. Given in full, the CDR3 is CASSPKAHNQPQHF.

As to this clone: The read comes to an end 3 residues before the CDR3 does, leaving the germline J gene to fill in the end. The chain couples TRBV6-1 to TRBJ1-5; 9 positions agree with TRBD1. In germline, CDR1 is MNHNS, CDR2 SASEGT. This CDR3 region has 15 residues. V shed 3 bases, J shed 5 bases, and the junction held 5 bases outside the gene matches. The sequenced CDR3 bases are TGTGCCAGCAGTGATCCGGGACAGGGTTATCAGCCC. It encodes CASSDPGQGYQP. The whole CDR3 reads CASSDPGQGYQPQHF.

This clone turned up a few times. CDR3 residues: CASRPRGASYEQYF. The DNA read from the CDR3 is TGTGCCAGCAGGCCCCGAGGGGCATCCTACGAG. The gene calls are TRBV2 and TRBJ2-7, with D perhaps given as TRBD1 or TRBD2 (5 bases each). The read finishes 3 residues shy of the CDR3 end, and the germline J gene is used to complete it. CDR1 is SNHLY, CDR2 FYNNEI, per germline. The V end was cut by 6 bases, the J end by 1 base, with 13 bases between. The CDR3 runs 14 residues. The full variable domain, in which reference TRBV2 and TRBJ2-7 provide the parts outside the CDR3, is EPEVTQTPSHQVTQMGQEVILRCVPISNHLYFYWYRQILGQKVEFLVSFYNNEISEKSEIFDDQFSVERPDGSNFTLKIRSTKLEDSAMYFCASRPRGASYEQYFGPGTRLTVT.

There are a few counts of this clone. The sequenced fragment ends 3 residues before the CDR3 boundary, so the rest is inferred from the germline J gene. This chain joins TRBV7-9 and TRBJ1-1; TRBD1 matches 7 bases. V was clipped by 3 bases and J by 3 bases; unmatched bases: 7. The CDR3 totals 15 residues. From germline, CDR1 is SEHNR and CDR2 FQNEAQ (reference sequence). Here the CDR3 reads CASSFTGAVYTEAFF. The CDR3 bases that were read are TGTGCCAGCAGCTTCACAGGGGCTGTGTACACTGAA.

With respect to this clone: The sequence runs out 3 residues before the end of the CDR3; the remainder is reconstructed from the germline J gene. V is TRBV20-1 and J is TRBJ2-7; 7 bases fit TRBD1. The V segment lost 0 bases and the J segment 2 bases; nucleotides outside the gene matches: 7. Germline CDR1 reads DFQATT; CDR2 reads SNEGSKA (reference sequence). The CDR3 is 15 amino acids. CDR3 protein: CSARDLGQTTYEQYF. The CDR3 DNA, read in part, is TGCAGTGCTAGAGACCTGGGACAGACAACCTACGAG.

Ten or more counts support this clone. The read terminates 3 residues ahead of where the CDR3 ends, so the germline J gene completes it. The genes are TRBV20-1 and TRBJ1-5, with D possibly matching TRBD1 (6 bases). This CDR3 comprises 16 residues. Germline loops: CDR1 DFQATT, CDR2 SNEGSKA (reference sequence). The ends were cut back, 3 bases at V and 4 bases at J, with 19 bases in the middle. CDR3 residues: CSARAIEGRGNQPQHF. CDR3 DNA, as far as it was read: TGCAGTGCTAGGGCTATAGAGGGAAGGGGGAATCAGCCC.

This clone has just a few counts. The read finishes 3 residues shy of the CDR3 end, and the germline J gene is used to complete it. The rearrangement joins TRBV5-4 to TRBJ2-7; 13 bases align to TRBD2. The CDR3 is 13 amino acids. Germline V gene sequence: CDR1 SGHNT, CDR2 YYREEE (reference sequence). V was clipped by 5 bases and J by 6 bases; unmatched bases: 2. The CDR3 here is CASRGLAGREQYF. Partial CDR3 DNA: TGTGCCAGCAGGGGACTAGCGGGACGCGAG. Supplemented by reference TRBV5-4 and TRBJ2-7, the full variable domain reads ETGVTQSPTHLIKTRGQQVTLRCSSQSGHNTVSWYQQALGQGPQFIFQYYREEENGRGNFPPRFSGLQFPNYSSELNVNALELDDSALYLCASRGLAGREQYFGPGTRLTVT.